The 4 T cell receptor beta chains in this list originate from one sample, sequenced in a study of cytomegalovirus exposure and HLA in healthy donors. Primers: 60 Vbeta forward and 13 Jbeta reverse. TCRdb keeps only in-frame clones here, not all; method: immunoSEQ multiplex PCR. The repertoire includes 150,000 or so clones, more than 70% of them detected once, and about 5.6% sits in the top ten. The sequenced sample was PBMCs. These receptors were taken from a middle-aged woman in good health and CMV-seropositive.

This clone was seen only a few times. The chain joins TRBV5-3 to TRBJ2-7; D not certain. TRBV5-3 is designated an ORF whose function remains uncertain. The CDR3 sequence is 15 residues long. Trimming removed 4 bases from V and 5 bases from J, with 19 bases in between. CDR3 region: CARSHDETDPHEQYF. In DNA, the CDR3 is TGTGCCAGAAGCCACGACGAGACTGACCCCCACGAGCAGTACTTC.

J is TRBJ2-7 and V is TRBV10-3, with 7 bases aligning to TRBD2. CDR1 and CDR2 (germline): ENHRY, SYGVKD. The CDR3 length is 14 residues. V dropped 6 bases and J dropped 1; count of bases not matched to a gene: 6. This CDR3 reads CAISSSGPSYEQYF. CDR3 bases: TGTGCCATCAGCTCTAGCGGTCCTTCCTACGAGCAGTACTTC.

The rearrangement joins TRBV4-1 to TRBJ2-7, with D hard to call. In germline, CDR1 is MGHRA, CDR2 YSYEKL. Trimming left V 4 bases short and J 5 bases short, with 12 bases between. This CDR3 comprises 13 residues. The CDR3 region is CASSLGSLNEQYF. The CDR3 DNA is TGCGCCAGCAGCCTCGGGTCGCTAAACGAGCAGTACTTC.

CDR3 sequence: CASSLAQGANEQFF. CDR3 DNA: TGCGCCAGCAGCTTGGCCCAGGGGGCTAATGAGCAGTTCTTC. The chain recombines TRBV5-1 with TRBJ2-1, with 8 bases aligning to TRBD1. V shed 0 bases, J shed 7 bases, and the junction held 3 bases outside the gene matches. Germline lookup yields CDR1 SGHRS and CDR2 YFSETQ. This CDR3 has 14 amino acids.